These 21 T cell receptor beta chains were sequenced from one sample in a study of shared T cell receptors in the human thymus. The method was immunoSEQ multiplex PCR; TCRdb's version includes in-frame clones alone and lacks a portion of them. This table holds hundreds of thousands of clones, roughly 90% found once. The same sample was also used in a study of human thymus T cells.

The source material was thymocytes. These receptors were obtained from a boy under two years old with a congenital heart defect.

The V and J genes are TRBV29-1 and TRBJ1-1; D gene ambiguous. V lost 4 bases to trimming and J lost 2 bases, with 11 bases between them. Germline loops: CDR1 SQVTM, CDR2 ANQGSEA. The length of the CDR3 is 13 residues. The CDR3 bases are TGCAGCGTTGGAGCAGGCGCCAACACTGAAGCTTTCTTT. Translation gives CSVGAGANTEAFF.

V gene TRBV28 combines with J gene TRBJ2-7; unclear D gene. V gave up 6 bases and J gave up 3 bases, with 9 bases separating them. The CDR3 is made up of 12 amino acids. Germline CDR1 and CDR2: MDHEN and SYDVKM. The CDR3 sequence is CASSRNSYEQYF. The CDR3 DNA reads TGTGCCAGCAGCCGCAACAGCTACGAGCAGTACTTC. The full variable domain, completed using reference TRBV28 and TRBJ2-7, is DVKVTQSSRYLVKRTGEKVFLECVQDMDHENMFWYRQDPGLGLRLIYFSYDVKMKEKGDIPEGYSVSREKKERFSLILESASTNQTSMYLCASSRNSYEQYFGPGTRLTVT.

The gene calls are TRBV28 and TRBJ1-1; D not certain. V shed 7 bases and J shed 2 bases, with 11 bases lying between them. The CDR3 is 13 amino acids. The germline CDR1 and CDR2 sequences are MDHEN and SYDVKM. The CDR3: CASNGETNTEAFF. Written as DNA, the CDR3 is TGTGCCAGCAACGGGGAGACCAACACTGAAGCTTTCTTT.

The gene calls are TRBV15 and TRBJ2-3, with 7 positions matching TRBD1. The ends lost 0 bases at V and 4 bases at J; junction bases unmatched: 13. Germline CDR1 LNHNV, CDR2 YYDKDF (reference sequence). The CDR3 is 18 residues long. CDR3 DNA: TGTGCCACCAGCAGAGAGGTGAAAGAGACAGGGTGGGCAGATACGCAGTATTTT. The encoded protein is CATSREVKETGWADTQYF.

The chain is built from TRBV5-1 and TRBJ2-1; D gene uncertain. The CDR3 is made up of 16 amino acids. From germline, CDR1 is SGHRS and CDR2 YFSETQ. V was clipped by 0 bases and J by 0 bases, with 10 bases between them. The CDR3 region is CASSLGPVSSYNEQFF. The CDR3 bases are TGCGCCAGCAGCTTGGGCCCGGTTAGCTCCTACAATGAGCAGTTCTTC. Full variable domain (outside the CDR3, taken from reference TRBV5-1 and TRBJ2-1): KAGVTQTPRYLIKTRGQQVTLSCSPISGHRSVSWYQQTPGQGLQFLFEYFSETQRNKGNFPGRFSGRQFSNSRSEMNVSTLELGDSALYLCASSLGPVSSYNEQFFGPGTRLTVL.

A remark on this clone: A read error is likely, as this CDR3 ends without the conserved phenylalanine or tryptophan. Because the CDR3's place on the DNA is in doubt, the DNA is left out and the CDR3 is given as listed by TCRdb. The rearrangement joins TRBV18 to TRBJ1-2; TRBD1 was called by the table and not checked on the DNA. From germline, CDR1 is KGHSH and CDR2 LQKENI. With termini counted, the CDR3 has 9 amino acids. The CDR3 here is CASSPRGLD.

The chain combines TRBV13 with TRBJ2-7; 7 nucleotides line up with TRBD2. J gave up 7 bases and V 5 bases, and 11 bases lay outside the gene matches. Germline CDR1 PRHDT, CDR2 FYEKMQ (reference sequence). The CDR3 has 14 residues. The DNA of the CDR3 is TGTGCCAGCAGCCCGGGGAGGGACCGCAGGGAGCAGTACTTC. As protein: CASSPGRDRREQYF.

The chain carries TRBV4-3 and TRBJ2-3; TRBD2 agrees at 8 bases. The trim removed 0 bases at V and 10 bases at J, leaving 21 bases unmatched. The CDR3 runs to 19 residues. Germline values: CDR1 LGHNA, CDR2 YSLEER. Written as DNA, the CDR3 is TGCGCCAGCAGCCAAGATCACCCCAGGACTAGCTTAAGAGGGGTAGCGCAGTATTTT. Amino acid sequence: CASSQDHPRTSLRGVAQYF.

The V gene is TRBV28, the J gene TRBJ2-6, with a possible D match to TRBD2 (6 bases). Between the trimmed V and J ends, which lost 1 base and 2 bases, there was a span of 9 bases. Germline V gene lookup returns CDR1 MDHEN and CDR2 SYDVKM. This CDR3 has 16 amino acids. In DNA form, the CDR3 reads TGTGCCAGCAGTTTATTTCGGGGGACTGGGGCCAACGTCCTGACTTTC. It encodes CASSLFRGTGANVLTF.

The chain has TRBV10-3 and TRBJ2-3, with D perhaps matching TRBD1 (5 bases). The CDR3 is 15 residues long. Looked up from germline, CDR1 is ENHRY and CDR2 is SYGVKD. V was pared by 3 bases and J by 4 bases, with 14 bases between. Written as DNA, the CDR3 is TGTGCCATCAGTGATTCGGACACCGGACCAGATACGCAGTATTTT. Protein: CAISDSDTGPDTQYF.

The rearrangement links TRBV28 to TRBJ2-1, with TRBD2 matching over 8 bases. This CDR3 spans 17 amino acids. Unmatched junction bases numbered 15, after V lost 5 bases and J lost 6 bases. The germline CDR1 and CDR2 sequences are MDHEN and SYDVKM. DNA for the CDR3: TGTGCCAGCAGTCCCGGCGTGAGGGAGCGGGAGCGCAATGAGCAGTTCTTC. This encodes CASSPGVRERERNEQFF. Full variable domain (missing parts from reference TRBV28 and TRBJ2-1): DVKVTQSSRYLVKRTGEKVFLECVQDMDHENMFWYRQDPGLGLRLIYFSYDVKMKEKGDIPEGYSVSREKKERFSLILESASTNQTSMYLCASSPGVRERERNEQFFGPGTRLTVL.

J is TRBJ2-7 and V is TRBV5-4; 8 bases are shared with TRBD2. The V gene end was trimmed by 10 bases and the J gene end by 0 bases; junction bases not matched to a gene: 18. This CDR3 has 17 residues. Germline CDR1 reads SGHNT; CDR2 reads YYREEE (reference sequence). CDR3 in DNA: TGTGCCGGGGGTACGATAGCGGGATTCGAAAGCTCCTACGAGCAGTACTTC. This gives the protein CAGGTIAGFESSYEQYF.

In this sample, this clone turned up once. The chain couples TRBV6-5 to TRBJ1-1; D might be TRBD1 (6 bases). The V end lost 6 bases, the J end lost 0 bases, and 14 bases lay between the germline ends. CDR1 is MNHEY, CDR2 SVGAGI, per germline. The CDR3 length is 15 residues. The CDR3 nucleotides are TGTGCCAGCAGACCACAGACAGGAATGAACACTGAAGCTTTCTTT. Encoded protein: CASRPQTGMNTEAFF.

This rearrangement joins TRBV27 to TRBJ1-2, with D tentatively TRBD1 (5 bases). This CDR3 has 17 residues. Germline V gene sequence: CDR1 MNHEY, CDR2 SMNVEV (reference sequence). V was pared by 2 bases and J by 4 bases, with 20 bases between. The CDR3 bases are TGTGCCAGCAGTTTAAAGGGGCGAAAAACCGCTCCCTATGGCTACACCTTC. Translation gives CASSLKGRKTAPYGYTF.

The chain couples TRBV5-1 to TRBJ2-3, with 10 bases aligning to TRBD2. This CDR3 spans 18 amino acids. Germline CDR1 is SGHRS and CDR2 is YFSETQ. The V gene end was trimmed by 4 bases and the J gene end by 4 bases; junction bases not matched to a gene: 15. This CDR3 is CASSGKREGLGGSDTQYF. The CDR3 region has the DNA TGCGCCAGCAGCGGAAAGCGGGAGGGCCTGGGAGGGTCAGATACGCAGTATTTT. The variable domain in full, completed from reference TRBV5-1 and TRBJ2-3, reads KAGVTQTPRYLIKTRGQQVTLSCSPISGHRSVSWYQQTPGQGLQFLFEYFSETQRNKGNFPGRFSGRQFSNSRSEMNVSTLELGDSALYLCASSGKREGLGGSDTQYFGPGTRLTVL.

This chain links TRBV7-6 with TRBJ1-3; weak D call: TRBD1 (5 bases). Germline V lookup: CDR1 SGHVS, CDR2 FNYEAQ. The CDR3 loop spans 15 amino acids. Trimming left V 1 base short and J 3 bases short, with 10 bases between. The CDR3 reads CASSLESGRGNTIYF. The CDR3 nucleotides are TGTGCCAGCAGCTTAGAGTCAGGGCGTGGAAACACCATATATTTT.

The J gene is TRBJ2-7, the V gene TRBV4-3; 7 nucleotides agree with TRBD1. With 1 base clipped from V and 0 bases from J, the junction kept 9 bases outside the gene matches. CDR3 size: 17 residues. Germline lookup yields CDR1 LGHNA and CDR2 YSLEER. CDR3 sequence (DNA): TGCGCCAGCAGCCAAGGGCTAGTGGACAGGAGCTCCTACGAGCAGTACTTC. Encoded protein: CASSQGLVDRSSYEQYF.

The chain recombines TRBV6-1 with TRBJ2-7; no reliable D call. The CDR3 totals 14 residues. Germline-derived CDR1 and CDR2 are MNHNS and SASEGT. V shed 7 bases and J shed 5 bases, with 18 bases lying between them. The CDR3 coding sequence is TGTGCCAGCACCCTCCGGTTAGGTCGGGACGAGCAGTACTTC. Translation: CASTLRLGRDEQYF.

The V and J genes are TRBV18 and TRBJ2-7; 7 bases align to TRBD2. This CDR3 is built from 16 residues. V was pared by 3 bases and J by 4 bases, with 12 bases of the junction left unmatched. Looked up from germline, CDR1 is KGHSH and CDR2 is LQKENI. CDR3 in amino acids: CASSPPGDGRSYEQYF. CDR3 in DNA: TGTGCCAGCTCACCTCCGGGGGACGGGAGGTCTTACGAGCAGTACTTC.

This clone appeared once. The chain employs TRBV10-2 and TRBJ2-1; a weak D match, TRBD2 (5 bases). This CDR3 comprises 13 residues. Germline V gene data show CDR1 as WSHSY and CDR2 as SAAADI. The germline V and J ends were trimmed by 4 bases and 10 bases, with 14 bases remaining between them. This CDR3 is CASSVGPGFEQFF. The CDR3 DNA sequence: TGCGCCAGCAGTGTGGGTCCGGGATTCGAGCAGTTCTTC.

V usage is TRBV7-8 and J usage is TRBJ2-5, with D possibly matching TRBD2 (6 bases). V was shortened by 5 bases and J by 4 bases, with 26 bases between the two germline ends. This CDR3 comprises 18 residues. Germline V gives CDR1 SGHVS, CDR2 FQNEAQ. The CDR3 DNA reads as TGTGCCAGCAGCGCTTATCCCCACCATACTAGCTCAGGAGAGACCCAGTACTTC. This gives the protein CASSAYPHHTSSGETQYF. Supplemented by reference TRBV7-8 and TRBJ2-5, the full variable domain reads GAGVSQSPRYKVAKRGQDVALRCDPISGHVSLFWYQQALGQGPEFLTYFQNEAQLDKSGLPSDRFFAERPEGSVSTLKIQRTQQEDSAVYLCASSAYPHHTSSGETQYFGPGTRLLVL.